This paragraph reports one T cell receptor (beta chain). Its matching antigen is unknown. These data originate in a study of metastatic and nonmetastatic thyroid tumors. Looking at the study overall: Repertoires from blood and tumor or nodule tissue of malignant and benign thyroid patients were compared. General study results and limits: Reportedly, malignant thyroid tumors had significantly higher TCR beta diversity than benign nodules, in blood and tumor.

The germline gives CDR1 MDHEN, CDR2 SYDVKM. Between the trimmed V and J ends, which lost 7 bases and 11 bases, there was a span of 20 bases. The CDR3 runs 13 residues. All patients were untreated before thyroid surgery. TCRdb recomputed clones from the PCR reads via MiXCR. The table has some 84,000 clones, around 9.2% seen once; the top ten hold more than 8%. The chain is built from TRBV28 and TRBJ1-1, with D hard to call. The material sequenced was blood. This receptor was taken from a female donor with papillary thyroid cancer or a benign thyroid nodule (not recorded which). Some clones in this sample may be carry-over from other donors' samples. The CDR3 here is CASTYGNADRAFF. Written as DNA, the CDR3 is TGTGCCAGCACCTACGGTAACGCGGACCGTGCTTTCTTT.